What follows are 15 T cell receptor beta chains derived from one specimen sequenced in a study of identical twins. TCRdb used MiXCR to reprocess the 5' RACE reads, holding one entry per CDR3 protein. The table shows around 1.7 million distinct CDR3 sequences, with around 29% occurring only once. The sample comprised cord blood. The receptors come from a newborn girl in good health.

V and J are TRBV6-1 and TRBJ2-7; D is perhaps TRBD1 or TRBD2 (5 bases each). The CDR3 has 15 residues. Germline CDR1 is MNHNS and CDR2 is SASEGT. The V end lost 4 bases, the J end lost 7 bases, and 20 bases lay between the germline ends. CDR3 DNA sequence: TGTGCCAGCAGTGTCTCCGGGGCGTGGGCGAATGAGCAGTACTTC. Protein: CASSVSGAWANEQYF.

This clonotype was seen only a few times. As DNA, the CDR3 is TGCGCCAGCAGCTTGGCCCATCGGTTCACAGATACGCAGTATTTT. This gives the protein CASSLAHRFTDTQYF. The V and J genes are TRBV5-1 and TRBJ2-3, with no clear D. CDR1 and CDR2 from the germline V gene are SGHRS and YFSETQ. The CDR3 consists of 15 residues. V was shortened by 0 bases and J by 2 bases, with 10 bases between the two germline ends.

This CDR3 is CASSEGTRAKSGDEQYF. The CDR3 DNA reads TGTGCCAGCAGCGAGGGGACTAGGGCTAAGAGTGGCGATGAGCAGTACTTC. This chain uses TRBV11-1 with TRBJ2-7; 8 bases match TRBD2. Germline assignment: CDR1 SGHAT and CDR2 FQDESV (reference sequence). V dropped 5 bases and J dropped 7; count of bases not matched to a gene: 19. The CDR3 has 17 amino acids.

This clonotype was counted a few times. V and J are TRBV18 and TRBJ1-2, with D perhaps matching TRBD1 (5 bases). The germline CDR1 and CDR2 sequences are KGHSH and LQKENI. V was shortened by 3 bases and J by 4 bases, with 15 bases between the two germline ends. This CDR3 contains 15 residues. CDR3 protein: CASSPSSQQGYGYTF. CDR3 in DNA: TGTGCCAGCTCACCGTCCAGCCAGCAGGGCTATGGCTACACCTTC.

The chain combines TRBV4-1 with TRBJ2-4; weak D call: TRBD2 (6 bases). V lost 1 base and J lost 0, with 10 bases in between. Germline V gene lookup returns CDR1 MGHRA and CDR2 YSYEKL. The CDR3 is 16 residues long. CDR3 sequence reads: CASSQGGRTAKNIQYF. The CDR3 DNA follows: TGCGCCAGCAGCCAAGGGGGGAGGACAGCCAAAAACATTCAGTACTTC.

The V gene is TRBV20-1, the J gene TRBJ1-4; D uncertain. Germline V gene lookup returns CDR1 DFQATT and CDR2 SNEGSKA (reference sequence). V was trimmed by 6 bases and J by 4 bases, leaving 12 bases between them. CDR3 length equals 13 residues. The CDR3 sequence is CSAGKGFNEKLFF. The CDR3 DNA follows: TGCAGTGCCGGGAAAGGGTTTAATGAAAAACTGTTTTTT.

The rearrangement links TRBV5-1 to TRBJ1-1; TRBD1 matches at 8 bases. This CDR3 is 15 amino acids long. The germline gives CDR1 SGHRS, CDR2 YFSETQ. Germline trimming cut 1 base from V and 3 bases from J; bases unmatched to any gene: 5. The CDR3 region is CASSLSTGVDTEAFF. The CDR3 bases are TGCGCCAGCAGCTTGTCGACAGGGGTAGACACTGAAGCTTTCTTT.

The V and J genes are TRBV20-1 and TRBJ2-2; 10 bases map to TRBD2. V was clipped by 6 bases and J by 5 bases; unmatched bases: 18. CDR1 and CDR2 from the germline V gene are DFQATT and SNEGSKA (reference sequence). The CDR3 loop spans 18 amino acids. CDR3 sequence: CSAEGGLLAGVETGELFF. The CDR3 bases are TGCAGTGCCGAGGGGGGACTTCTAGCGGGAGTGGAAACCGGGGAGCTGTTTTTT.

A word on this clonotype: One end of the junction varies from germline; a read error may be responsible. In nucleotides, the CDR3 is TGTACCACCAGCAGAGACCGGACAGGGGGGCGGGAAAAACTGTTTTTT. It encodes CTTSRDRTGGREKLFF. The chain links TRBV15 to TRBJ1-4; 10 bases align to TRBD1. CDR1 and CDR2 from the germline V gene are LNHNV and YYDKDF (reference sequence). The CDR3 totals 16 residues.

Ten or more counts support this clonotype. J is TRBJ2-3 and V is TRBV4-2; 13 nucleotides line up with TRBD2. The CDR3 has 16 residues. J lost 2 bases, V lost 5 bases, and 4 bases had no gene match. Germline values: CDR1 LGHNA, CDR2 YNFKEQ. The CDR3 protein is CASSRGLAGVTDTQYF. The CDR3 DNA sequence: TGTGCCAGCAGCAGAGGACTAGCGGGGGTCACAGATACGCAGTATTTT.

Remarks on this clonotype: Possible read error: a much larger clone is one base away. J is TRBJ1-2 and V is TRBV6-1; D is unclear. CDR1 and CDR2 from the germline V gene are MNHNS and SASEGT. Trimming stripped 1 base from V and 0 bases from J, with 6 bases between. This CDR3 spans 14 amino acids. This CDR3 is CASSEGGANYGYTF. CDR3 sequence (DNA): TGTGCCAGCAGTGAAGGGGGAGCTAACTATGGCTACACCTTC.

The chain uses TRBV18 and TRBJ1-2; D is ambiguous. The germline V gene encodes CDR1 KGHSH and CDR2 LQKENI. The V end lost 6 bases, the J end lost 5 bases, and 13 bases lay between the germline ends. This CDR3 spans 13 amino acids. The CDR3 DNA reads TGTGCCAGCTCCCCGGGATCTGGGTATGGCTACACCTTC. Its protein is CASSPGSGYGYTF.

This clonotype was picked up a small number of times. The chain combines TRBV7-2 with TRBJ2-1; D call uncertain. Germline V gene lookup returns CDR1 SGHTA and CDR2 FQGNSA. Trimming shortened V by 4 bases and J by 5 bases, and 9 bases separated the two germline ends. The length of the CDR3 is 13 residues. The CDR3 sequence: CASSWKRDNEQFF. The DNA of the CDR3 is TGTGCCAGCAGCTGGAAGCGCGACAATGAGCAGTTCTTC.

This clonotype was observed at least ten times. The gene calls are TRBV29-1 and TRBJ2-7; 7 bases map to TRBD2. The V and J ends lost 4 bases and 4 bases, in that order; junction bases with no gene match: 4. Germline V CDR1 and CDR2: SQVTM, ANQGSEA. The CDR3 is made up of 12 amino acids. The CDR3 DNA reads TGCAGCGTTGGCGGGAGAGGGTACGAGCAGTACTTC. As protein: CSVGGRGYEQYF.

In this sample, this clonotype turned up a few times. The CDR3: CASSPAGYTDTQYF. The CDR3 region has the DNA TGTGCCAGCAGCCCCGCAGGTTACACAGATACGCAGTATTTT. The J gene is TRBJ2-3, the V gene TRBV3-1; unclear D gene. With 4 bases removed from V and 2 bases from J, the gap between germline ends came to 10 bases. Germline values: CDR1 LGHDT, CDR2 YNNKEL (reference sequence). This CDR3 spans 14 amino acids.